The T cell receptor (beta chain) described here comes from a study of blood T cell repertoires in COVID-19. Study summary: Sites in the United States, Italy and Spain provided acute and convalescent COVID-19 samples. T cells, B-cell-depleted T cells, or PBMCs supplied cDNA or gDNA.

Study processing details: Reference gene primer amplification gave nucleated cell count estimates. TCRdb's table, derived via immunoSEQ multiplex PCR, lists solely in-frame clones and lacks some. The DNA gave D and trimming, while V, J and clone size come from that table. The table records some 19,000 clones, approximately 85% of them present only once. CDR3 length: 15 residues. V shed 2 bases and J 9 bases; nucleotides not matched to a gene: 5. CDR1 MNHNS and CDR2 SASEGT come from the germline V gene. The chain combines TRBV6-1 with TRBJ2-1; 12 nucleotides match TRBD2. The receptor was derived from a man of 80 years or more with acute or convalescent COVID-19. Sequenced input: peripheral blood. CDR3 sequence: CASSELAGGRSEQFF. The DNA for the CDR3 is TGTGCCAGCAGTGAACTAGCGGGGGGGAGGAGTGAGCAGTTCTTC.